These 2 T cell receptor beta chains came from one sample sequenced in a study of graft-versus-host responses after intestinal transplantation. This table comes from immunoSEQ multiplex PCR, and its TCRdb copy is limited to in-frame clones, with some not included. Found here are approximately 10,000 clones, 80% of them singletons; the top ten hold more than 30%. Sequencing was performed on PBMCs, taken roughly 490 days after intestinal transplant. The receptor source for this set is a human patient who received an intestinal transplant, so some T cells may come from the graft donor.

The V and J genes are TRBV6-5 and TRBJ1-4; perhaps TRBD1 as D (6 bases). The length of the CDR3 is 15 residues. In germline, CDR1 is MNHEY, CDR2 SVGAGI. The V end was cut by 5 bases, the J end by 8 bases, with 18 bases between. CDR3: CASSGRGRGEEKLFF. CDR3 DNA sequence: TGTGCCAGCAGTGGCCGGGGCAGGGGAGAAGAAAAACTGTTTTTT.

The CDR3 DNA follows: TGTGCCAGCAGCAAAGATAGGGGACAGGGGCGCTTTTACGAGCAGTACTTC. Protein sequence: CASSKDRGQGRFYEQYF. V gene TRBV21-1 combines with J gene TRBJ2-7; the DNA was not used to check the table's D call, TRBD1. TRBV21-1 is labeled a pseudogene. CDR3 length: 17 residues.